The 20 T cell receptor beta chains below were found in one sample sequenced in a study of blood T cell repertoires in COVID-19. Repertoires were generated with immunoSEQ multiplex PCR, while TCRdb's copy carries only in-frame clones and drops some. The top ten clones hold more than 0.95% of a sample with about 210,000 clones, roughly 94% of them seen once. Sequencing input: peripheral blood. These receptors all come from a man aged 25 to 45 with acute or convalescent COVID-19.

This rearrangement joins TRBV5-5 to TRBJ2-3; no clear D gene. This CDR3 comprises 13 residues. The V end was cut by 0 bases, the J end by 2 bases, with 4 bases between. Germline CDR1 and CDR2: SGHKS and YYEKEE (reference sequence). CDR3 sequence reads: CASSLADTDTQYF. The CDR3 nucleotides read TGTGCCAGCAGCTTGGCAGACACAGATACGCAGTATTTT. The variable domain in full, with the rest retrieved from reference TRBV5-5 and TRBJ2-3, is DAGVTQSPTHLIKTRGQQVTLRCSPISGHKSVSWYQQVLGQGPQFIFQYYEKEERGRGNFPDRFSARQFPNYSSELNVNALLLGDSALYLCASSLADTDTQYFGPGTRLTVL.

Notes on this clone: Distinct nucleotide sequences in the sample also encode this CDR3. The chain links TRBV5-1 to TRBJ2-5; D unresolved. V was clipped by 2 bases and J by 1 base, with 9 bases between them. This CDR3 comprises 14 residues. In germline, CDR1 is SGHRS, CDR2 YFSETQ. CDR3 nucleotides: TGCGCCAGCAGCTTTTCGACTGGCCAAGAGACCCAGTACTTC. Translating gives CASSFSTGQETQYF.

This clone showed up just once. CDR3 bases: TGTGCCAGTAGTACACAGGTAAACACTGAAGCTTTCTTT. It translates to CASSTQVNTEAFF. The rearrangement uses TRBV19 and TRBJ1-1; D perhaps matches TRBD1 (5 bases). Trimming cost V 4 bases and J 2 bases, with 8 bases left between them. Germline-derived CDR1 and CDR2 are LNHDA and SQIVND (reference sequence). The CDR3 has 13 amino acids. The whole variable domain, filled in from reference TRBV19 and TRBJ1-1, reads DGGITQSPKYLFRKEGQNVTLSCEQNLNHDAMYWYRQDPGQGLRLIYYSQIVNDFQKGDIAEGYSVSREKKESFPLTVTSAQKNPTAFYLCASSTQVNTEAFFGQGTRLTVV.

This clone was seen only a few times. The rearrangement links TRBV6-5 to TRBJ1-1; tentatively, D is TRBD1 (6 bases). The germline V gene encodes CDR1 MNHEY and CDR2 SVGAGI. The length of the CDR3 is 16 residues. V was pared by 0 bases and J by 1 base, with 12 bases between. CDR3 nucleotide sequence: TGTGCCAGCAGTTACTCGTCAGGGGCAGGGAACACTGAAGCTTTCTTT. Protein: CASSYSSGAGNTEAFF.

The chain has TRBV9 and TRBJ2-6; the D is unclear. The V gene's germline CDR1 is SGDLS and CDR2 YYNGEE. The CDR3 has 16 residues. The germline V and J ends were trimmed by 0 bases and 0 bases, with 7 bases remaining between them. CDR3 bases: TGTGCCAGCAGCGTAGAAGTGAGCTCTGGGGCCAACGTCCTGACTTTC. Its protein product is CASSVEVSSGANVLTF.

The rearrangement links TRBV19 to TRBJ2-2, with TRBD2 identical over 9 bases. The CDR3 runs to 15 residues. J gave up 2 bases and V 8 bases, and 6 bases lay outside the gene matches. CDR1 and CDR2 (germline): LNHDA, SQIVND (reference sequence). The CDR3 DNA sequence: TGTGCCAGTGCCACAGCGGGGGGCAACACCGGGGAGCTGTTTTTT. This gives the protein CASATAGGNTGELFF.

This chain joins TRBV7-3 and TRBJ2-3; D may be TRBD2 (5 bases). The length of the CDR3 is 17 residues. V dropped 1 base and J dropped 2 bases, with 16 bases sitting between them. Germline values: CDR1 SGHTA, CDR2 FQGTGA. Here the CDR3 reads CASSLSGGLAVTDTQYF. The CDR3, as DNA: TGTGCCAGCAGCTTAAGTGGCGGGCTCGCCGTCACAGATACGCAGTATTTT.

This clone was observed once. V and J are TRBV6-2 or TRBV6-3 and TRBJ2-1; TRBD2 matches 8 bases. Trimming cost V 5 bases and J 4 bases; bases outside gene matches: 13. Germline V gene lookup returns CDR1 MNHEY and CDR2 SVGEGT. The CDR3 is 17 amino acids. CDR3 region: CASSPGTKGLVYNEQFF. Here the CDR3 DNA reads TGTGCCAGCAGTCCCGGGACAAAGGGACTAGTTTACAATGAGCAGTTCTTC.

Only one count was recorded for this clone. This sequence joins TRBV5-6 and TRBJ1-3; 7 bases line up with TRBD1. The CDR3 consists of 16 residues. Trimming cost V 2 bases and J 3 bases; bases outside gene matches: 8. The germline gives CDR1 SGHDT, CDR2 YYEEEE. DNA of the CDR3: TGTGCCAGCAGCTTCACAGGGGCGATTGGTGGAAACACCATATATTTT. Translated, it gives CASSFTGAIGGNTIYF. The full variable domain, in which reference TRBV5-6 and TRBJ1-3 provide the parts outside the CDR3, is DAGVTQSPTHLIKTRGQQVTLRCSPKSGHDTVSWYQQALGQGPQFIFQYYEEEERQRGNFPDRFSGHQFPNYSSELNVNALLLGDSALYLCASSFTGAIGGNTIYFGEGSWLTVV.

The CDR3 DNA is TGTGCCAGCAGTTTGGACAGCTACCCTGAAGCTTTCTTT. It encodes CASSLDSYPEAFF. V and J are TRBV2 and TRBJ1-1, with a weak D call TRBD1 (6 bases). Germline CDR1 is SNHLY and CDR2 is FYNNEI. The CDR3 totals 13 residues. Trimming took off 5 bases at V and 6 bases at J, with 13 bases between the two ends. The whole variable domain, filled in from reference TRBV2 and TRBJ1-1, reads EPEVTQTPSHQVTQMGQEVILRCVPISNHLYFYWYRQILGQKVEFLVSFYNNEISEKSEIFDDQFSVERPDGSNFTLKIRSTKLEDSAMYFCASSLDSYPEAFFGQGTRLTVV.

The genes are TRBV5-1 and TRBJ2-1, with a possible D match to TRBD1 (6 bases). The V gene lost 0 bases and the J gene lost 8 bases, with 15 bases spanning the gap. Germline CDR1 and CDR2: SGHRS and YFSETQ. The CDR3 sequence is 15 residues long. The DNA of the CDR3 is TGCGCCAGCAGCTTGGCCAGGGGCAGTAGGGATGAGCAGTTCTTC. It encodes CASSLARGSRDEQFF.

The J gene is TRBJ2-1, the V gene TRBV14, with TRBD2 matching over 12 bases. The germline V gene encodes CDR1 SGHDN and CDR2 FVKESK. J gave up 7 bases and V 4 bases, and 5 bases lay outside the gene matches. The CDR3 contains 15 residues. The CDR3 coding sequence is TGTGCCAGCAGCCGAAGGACTAGCGGGATAAATGAGCAGTTCTTC. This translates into CASSRRTSGINEQFF.

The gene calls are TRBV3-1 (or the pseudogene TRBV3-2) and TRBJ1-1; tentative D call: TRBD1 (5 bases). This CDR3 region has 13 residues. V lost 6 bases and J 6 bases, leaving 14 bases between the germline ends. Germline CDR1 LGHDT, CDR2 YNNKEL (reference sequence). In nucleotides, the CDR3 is TGTGCCAGCAGTCCTCACCGGACATCTGAAGCTTTCTTT. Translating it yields CASSPHRTSEAFF.

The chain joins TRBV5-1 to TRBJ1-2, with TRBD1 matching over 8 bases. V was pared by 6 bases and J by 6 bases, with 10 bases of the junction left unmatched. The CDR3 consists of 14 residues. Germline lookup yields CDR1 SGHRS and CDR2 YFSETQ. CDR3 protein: CASTLRTGTDGYTF. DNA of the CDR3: TGCGCCAGCACCCTGAGGACAGGGACCGATGGCTACACCTTC.

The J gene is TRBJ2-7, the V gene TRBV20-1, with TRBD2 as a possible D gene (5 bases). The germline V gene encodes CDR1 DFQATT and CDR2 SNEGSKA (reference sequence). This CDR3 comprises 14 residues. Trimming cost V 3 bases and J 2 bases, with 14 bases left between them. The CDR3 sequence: CSASGSAHAYEQYF. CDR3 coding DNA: TGCAGTGCTAGTGGTAGCGCTCATGCCTACGAGCAGTACTTC.

The CDR3 protein is CASSLFVSEQFF. As DNA, the CDR3 is TGTGCCAGCAGCCTATTCGTATCTGAGCAGTTCTTC. The V gene is TRBV7-9, the J gene TRBJ2-1; D gene uncertain. Germline CDR1 SEHNR, CDR2 FQNEAQ (reference sequence). Trimming pared 5 bases from V and 9 bases from J, leaving 11 bases between. The CDR3 contains 12 residues.

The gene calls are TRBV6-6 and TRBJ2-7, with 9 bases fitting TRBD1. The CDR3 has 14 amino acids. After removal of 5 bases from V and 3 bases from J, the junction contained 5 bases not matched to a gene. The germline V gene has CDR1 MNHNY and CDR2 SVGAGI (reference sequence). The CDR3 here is CASSVGTGLYEQYF. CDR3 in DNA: TGTGCCAGCAGTGTCGGGACAGGGCTCTACGAGCAGTACTTC.

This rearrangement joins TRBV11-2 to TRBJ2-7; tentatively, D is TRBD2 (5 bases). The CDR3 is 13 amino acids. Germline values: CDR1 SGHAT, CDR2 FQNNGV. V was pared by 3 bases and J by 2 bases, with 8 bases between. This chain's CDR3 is CASSFDYPYEQYF. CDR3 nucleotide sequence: TGTGCCAGCAGCTTTGACTATCCCTACGAGCAGTACTTC. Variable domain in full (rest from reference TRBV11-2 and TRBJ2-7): EAGVAQSPRYKIIEKRQSVAFWCNPISGHATLYWYQQILGQGPKLLIQFQNNGVVDDSQLPKDRFSAERLKGVDSTLKIQPAKLEDSAVYLCASSFDYPYEQYFGPGTRLTVT.

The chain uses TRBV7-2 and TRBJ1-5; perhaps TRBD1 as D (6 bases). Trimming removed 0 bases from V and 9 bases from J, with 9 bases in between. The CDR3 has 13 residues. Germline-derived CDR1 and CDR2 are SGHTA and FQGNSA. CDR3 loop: CASSLATGGPQHF. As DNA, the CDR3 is TGTGCCAGCAGCTTAGCGACAGGTGGGCCCCAGCATTTT.

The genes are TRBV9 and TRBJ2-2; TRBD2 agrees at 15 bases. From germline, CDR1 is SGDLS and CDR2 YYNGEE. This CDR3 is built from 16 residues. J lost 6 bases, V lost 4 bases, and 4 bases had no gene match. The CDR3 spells CASSPWTSGRAGELFF. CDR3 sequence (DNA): TGTGCCAGCAGCCCCTGGACTAGCGGGAGGGCCGGGGAGCTGTTTTTT. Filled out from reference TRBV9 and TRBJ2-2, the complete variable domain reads DSGVTQTPKHLITATGQRVTLRCSPRSGDLSVYWYQQSLDQGLQFLIQYYNGEERAKGNILERFSAQQFPDLHSELNLSSLELGDSALYFCASSPWTSGRAGELFFGEGSRLTVL.